The entry below gives a single T cell receptor beta chain sequence along with its context. Combining a sample-barcoded 5' primer with a J-beta primer mix, a second PCR ran for 7 to 11 cycles. TCRdb re-analysed the 5' RACE reads in MiXCR, keeping a single row per CDR3 protein. The sample holds hundreds of thousands of distinct CDR3 sequences, roughly 44% seen once. The data stem from a study of blood T cells in healthy people across ages. Between the trimmed V and J ends, which lost 0 bases and 4 bases, there was a span of 12 bases. The CDR3 has 15 amino acids. CDR1 and CDR2 from the germline V gene are MNHEY and SVGEGT.

The sample taken for sequencing was blood. This chain connects TRBV6-2 or TRBV6-3 to TRBJ1-2; D is unresolved. This sequence was found in a woman in her sixties in good health. CDR3 sequence: CASSYSRSDSYGYTF. In DNA, the CDR3 is TGTGCCAGCAGTTACTCGCGGAGTGACTCCTATGGCTACACCTTC.